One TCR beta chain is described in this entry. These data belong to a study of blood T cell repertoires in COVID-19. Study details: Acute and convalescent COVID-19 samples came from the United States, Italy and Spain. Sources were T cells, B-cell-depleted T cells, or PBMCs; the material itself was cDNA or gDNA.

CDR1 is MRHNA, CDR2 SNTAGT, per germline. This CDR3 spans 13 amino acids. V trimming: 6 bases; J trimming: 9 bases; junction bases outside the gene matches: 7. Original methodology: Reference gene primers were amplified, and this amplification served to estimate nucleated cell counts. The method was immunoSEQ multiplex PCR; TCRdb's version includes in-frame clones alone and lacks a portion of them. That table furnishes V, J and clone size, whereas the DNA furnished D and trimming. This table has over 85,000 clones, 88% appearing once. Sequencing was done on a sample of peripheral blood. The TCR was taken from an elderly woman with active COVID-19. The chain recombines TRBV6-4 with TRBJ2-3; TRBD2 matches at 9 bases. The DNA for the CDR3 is TGTGCCAGCAGCGTTACAGCGGGAGGAACGCAGTATTTT. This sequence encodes CASSVTAGGTQYF.